This T cell receptor beta chain is drawn from a study of blood T cell repertoires in COVID-19. For the study at large: In each case, the material was cDNA or gDNA derived from T cells, B-cell-depleted T cells, or PBMCs.

The Seattle patients, enrolled during active infection, were followed longitudinally. Authors' methods: Amplification of reference gene primers was used by the study to estimate nucleated cell counts. Sequenced by immunoSEQ multiplex PCR; TCRdb stores in-frame clones only, minus some. V, J and clone size derive from that table, while D and trimming were established from the DNA sequence. The sample holds 250,000 to 350,000 clones, about nine tenths seen once. The sample consisted of peripheral blood. The receptor comes from a woman between 45 and 60 years old with COVID-19, enrolled during active disease.

CDR3 in amino acids: CATSGTENYGYTF. Here the CDR3 DNA reads TGTGCCACCAGTGGAACAGAGAACTATGGCTACACCTTC. The chain has TRBV24-1 and TRBJ1-2; unclear D gene. V dropped 5 bases and J dropped 2 bases, with 8 bases sitting between them. The V gene's germline CDR1 is KGHDR and CDR2 SFDVKD. The CDR3 sequence is 13 residues long.